This section outlines one T cell receptor beta chain sequence together with its context. As yet, its antigen is unknown. The data were taken from a study of vaccination and CD4 T cells after COVID-19. Study background: Convalescent donors totaled six males and four females, including two who were Hispanic.

Treatment reported: roughly 10-day PBMC culture with coronavirus spike peptide pools or control peptides (ViraFEST assay). Alongside around 10 IU/ml IL-2 and about 10 ug/ml peptide pools, PBMCs were cultured at some 1.9 million per well. The authors replaced half the medium with fresh IL-2 medium on days 3 and 7. Sequenced with the Oncomine TCR Beta short-read assay was DNA taken from cultured CD4+ T cells. Investigators isolated genomic DNA from cultured CD4+ T cells. TCRdb redid the calling of the PCR reads with MiXCR, one entry per CDR3 protein. The sample lists roughly 20,000 distinct CDR3 sequences, about 43% occurring once. The CDR3 is 15 amino acids. The V and J ends lost 6 bases and 7 bases, in that order; junction bases with no gene match: 10. Germline CDR1 is SGHTA and CDR2 is FQGNSA.

The sequence was obtained from a human donor who had recovered from COVID-19. The rearrangement joins TRBV7-2 to TRBJ1-5, with TRBD1 matching over 9 bases. Source: CD4+ T cells from blood, cultured in vitro, taken after SARS-CoV-2 vaccination. The CDR3 spells CASSLTGGAGQPQHF. The CDR3 DNA is TGTGCCAGCAGTCTTACAGGGGGCGCCGGGCAGCCCCAGCATTTT.